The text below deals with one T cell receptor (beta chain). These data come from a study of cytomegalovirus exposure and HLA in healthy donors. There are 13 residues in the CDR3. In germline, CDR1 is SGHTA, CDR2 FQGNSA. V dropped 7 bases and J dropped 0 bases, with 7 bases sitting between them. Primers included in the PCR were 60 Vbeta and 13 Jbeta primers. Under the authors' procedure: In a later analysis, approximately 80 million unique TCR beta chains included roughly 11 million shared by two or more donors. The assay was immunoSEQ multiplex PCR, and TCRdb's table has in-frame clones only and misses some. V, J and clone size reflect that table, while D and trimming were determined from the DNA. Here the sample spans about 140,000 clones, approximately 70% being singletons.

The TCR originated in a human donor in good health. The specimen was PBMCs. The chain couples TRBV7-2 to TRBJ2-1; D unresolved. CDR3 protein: CASTSSSYNEQFF. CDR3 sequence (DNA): TGTGCCAGCACTTCGAGCTCCTACAATGAGCAGTTCTTC.